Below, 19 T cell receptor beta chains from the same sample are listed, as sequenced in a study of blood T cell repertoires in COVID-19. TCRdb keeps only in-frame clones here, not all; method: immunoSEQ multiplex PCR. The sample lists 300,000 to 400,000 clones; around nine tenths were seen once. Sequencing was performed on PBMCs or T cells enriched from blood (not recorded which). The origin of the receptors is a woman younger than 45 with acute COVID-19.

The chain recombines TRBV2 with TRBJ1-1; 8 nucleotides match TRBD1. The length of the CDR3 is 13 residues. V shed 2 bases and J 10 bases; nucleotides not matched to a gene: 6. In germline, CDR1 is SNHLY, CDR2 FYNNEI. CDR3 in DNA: TGTGCCAGCAGTGAAACATCGACAGGGGTAGCTTTCTTT. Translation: CASSETSTGVAFF.

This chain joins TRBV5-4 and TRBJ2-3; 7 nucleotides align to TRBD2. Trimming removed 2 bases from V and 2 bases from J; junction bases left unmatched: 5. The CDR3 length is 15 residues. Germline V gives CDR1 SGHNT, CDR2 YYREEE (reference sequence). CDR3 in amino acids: CASSFPGGSTDTQYF. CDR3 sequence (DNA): TGTGCCAGCAGCTTCCCCGGGGGGTCCACAGATACGCAGTATTTT.

For the CDR3, the DNA is TGTGCCAGCAGCGTCGGGACAGCCAACACTGAAGCTTTCTTT. As protein: CASSVGTANTEAFF. The V gene is TRBV9, the J gene TRBJ1-1; 7 bases fit TRBD1. V dropped 2 bases and J dropped 2; count of bases not matched to a gene: 3. CDR1 is SGDLS, CDR2 YYNGEE, per germline. The CDR3 totals 14 residues. Looking up the rest from reference TRBV9 and TRBJ1-1 gives the full variable domain: DSGVTQTPKHLITATGQRVTLRCSPRSGDLSVYWYQQSLDQGLQFLIQYYNGEERAKGNILERFSAQQFPDLHSELNLSSLELGDSALYFCASSVGTANTEAFFGQGTRLTVV.

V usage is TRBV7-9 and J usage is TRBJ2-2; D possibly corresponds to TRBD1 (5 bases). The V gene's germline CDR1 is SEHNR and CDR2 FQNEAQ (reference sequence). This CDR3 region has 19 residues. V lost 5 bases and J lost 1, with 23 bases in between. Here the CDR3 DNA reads TGTGCCAGCAGCCCACTAATGGGATCGGGCAGGGAGAACACCGGGGAGCTGTTTTTT. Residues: CASSPLMGSGRENTGELFF.

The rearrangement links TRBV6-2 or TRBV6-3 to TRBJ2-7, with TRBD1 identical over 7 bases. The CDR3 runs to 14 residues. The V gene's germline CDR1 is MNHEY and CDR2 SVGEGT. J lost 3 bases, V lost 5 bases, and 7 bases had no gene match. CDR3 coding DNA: TGTGCCAGCAGTGCGACAGGGACCAGCTACGAGCAGTACTTC. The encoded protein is CASSATGTSYEQYF.

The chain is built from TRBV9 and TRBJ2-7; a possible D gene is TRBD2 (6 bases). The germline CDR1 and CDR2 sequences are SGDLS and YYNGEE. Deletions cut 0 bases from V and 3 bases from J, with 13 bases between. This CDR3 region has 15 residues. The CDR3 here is CASSVGRGRNYEQYF. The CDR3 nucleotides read TGTGCCAGCAGCGTAGGGCGGGGACGCAACTACGAGCAGTACTTC.

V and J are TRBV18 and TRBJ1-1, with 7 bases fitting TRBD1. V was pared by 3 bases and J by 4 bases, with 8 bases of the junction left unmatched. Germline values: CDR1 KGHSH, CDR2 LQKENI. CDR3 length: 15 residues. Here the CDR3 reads CASSPVDRVATEAFF. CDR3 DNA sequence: TGTGCCAGCTCACCGGTCGACAGGGTGGCCACTGAAGCTTTCTTT.

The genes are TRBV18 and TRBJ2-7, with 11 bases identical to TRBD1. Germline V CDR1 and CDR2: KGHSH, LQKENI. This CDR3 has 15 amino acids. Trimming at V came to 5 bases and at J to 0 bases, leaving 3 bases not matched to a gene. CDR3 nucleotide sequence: TGTGCCAGCTCAGGACAGGGGGCGATCTCCTACGAGCAGTACTTC. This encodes CASSGQGAISYEQYF.

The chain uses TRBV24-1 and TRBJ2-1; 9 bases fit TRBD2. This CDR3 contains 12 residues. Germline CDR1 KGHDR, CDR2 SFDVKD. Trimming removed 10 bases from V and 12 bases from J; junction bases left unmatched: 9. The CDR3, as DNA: TGTGCCACTAACGAAAATAGCGGGAGGCAGTTCTTC. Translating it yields CATNENSGRQFF.

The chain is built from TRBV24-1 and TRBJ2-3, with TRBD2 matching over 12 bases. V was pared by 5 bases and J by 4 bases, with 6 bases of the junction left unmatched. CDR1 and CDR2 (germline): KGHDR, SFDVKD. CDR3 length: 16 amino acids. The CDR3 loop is CATSGTSGGWSDTQYF. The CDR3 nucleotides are TGTGCCACCAGTGGCACTAGCGGGGGGTGGTCAGATACGCAGTATTTT.

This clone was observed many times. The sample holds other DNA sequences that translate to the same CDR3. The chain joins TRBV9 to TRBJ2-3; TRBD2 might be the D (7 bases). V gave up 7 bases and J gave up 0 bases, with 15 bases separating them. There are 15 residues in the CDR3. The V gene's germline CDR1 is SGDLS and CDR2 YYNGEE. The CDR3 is CASRGGGASTDTQYF. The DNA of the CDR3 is TGTGCCAGCCGGGGAGGGGGGGCTAGCACAGATACGCAGTATTTT. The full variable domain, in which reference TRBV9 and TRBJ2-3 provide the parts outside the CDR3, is DSGVTQTPKHLITATGQRVTLRCSPRSGDLSVYWYQQSLDQGLQFLIQYYNGEERAKGNILERFSAQQFPDLHSELNLSSLELGDSALYFCASRGGGASTDTQYFGPGTRLTVL.

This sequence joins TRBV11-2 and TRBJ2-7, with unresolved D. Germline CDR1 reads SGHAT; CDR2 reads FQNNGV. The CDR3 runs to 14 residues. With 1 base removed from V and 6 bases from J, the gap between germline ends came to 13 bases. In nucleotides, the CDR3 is TGTGCCAGCAGCTTAGGTGGTGTTCGAGCCGAGCAGTACTTC. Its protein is CASSLGGVRAEQYF.

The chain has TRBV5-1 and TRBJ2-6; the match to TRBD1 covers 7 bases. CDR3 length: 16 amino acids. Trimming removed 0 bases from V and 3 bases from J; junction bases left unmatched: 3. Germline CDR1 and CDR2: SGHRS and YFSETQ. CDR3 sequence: CASSLGQGRGANVLTF. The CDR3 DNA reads TGCGCCAGCAGCTTGGGACAGGGTCGTGGGGCCAACGTCCTGACTTTC.

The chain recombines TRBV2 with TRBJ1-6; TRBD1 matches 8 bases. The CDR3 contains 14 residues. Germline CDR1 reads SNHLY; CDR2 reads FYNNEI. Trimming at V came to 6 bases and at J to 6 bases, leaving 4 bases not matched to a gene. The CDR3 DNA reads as TGTGCCAGCAGCCAAGGACAGGGTAATTCACCCCTCCACTTT. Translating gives CASSQGQGNSPLHF.

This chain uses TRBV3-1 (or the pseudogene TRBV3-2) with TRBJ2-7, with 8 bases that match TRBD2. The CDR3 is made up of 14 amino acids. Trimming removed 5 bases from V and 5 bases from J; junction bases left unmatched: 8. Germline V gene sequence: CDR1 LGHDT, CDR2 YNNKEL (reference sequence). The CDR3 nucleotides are TGTGCCAGCAGCGGCCAGCGGGGGCAGGACGAGCAGTACTTC. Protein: CASSGQRGQDEQYF.

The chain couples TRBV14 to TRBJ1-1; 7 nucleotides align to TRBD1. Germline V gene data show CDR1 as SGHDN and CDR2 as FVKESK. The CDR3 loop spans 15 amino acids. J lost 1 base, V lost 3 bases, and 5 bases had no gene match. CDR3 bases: TGTGCCAGCAGCCACAGGGGGGTGGGGAACACTGAAGCTTTCTTT. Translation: CASSHRGVGNTEAFF.

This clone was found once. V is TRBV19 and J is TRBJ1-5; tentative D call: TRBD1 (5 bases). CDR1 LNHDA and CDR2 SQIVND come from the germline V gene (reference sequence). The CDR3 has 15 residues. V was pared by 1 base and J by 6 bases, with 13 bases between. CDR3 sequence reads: CASSIGRREGQPQHF. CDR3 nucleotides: TGTGCCAGTAGTATAGGTCGCAGGGAAGGTCAGCCCCAGCATTTT.

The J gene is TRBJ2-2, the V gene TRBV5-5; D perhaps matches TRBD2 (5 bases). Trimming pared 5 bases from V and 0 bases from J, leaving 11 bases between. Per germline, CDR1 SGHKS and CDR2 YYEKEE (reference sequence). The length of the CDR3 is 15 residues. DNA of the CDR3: TGTGCCAGCAGACCACCCGGGACGAACACCGGGGAGCTGTTTTTT. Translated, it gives CASRPPGTNTGELFF. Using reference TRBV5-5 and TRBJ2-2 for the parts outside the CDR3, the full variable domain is DAGVTQSPTHLIKTRGQQVTLRCSPISGHKSVSWYQQVLGQGPQFIFQYYEKEERGRGNFPDRFSARQFPNYSSELNVNALLLGDSALYLCASRPPGTNTGELFFGEGSRLTVL.

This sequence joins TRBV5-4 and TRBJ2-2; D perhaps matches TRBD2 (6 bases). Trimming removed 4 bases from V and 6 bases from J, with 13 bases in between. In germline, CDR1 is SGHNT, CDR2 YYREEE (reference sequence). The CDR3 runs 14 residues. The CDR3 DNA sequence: TGTGCCAGCAGCAGAGGAGGGAGTTCCGGGGAGCTGTTTTTT. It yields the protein CASSRGGSSGELFF.